Sequencing of this T cell receptor (beta chain) was carried out in a study of cytomegalovirus exposure and HLA in healthy donors. Study conclusions and caveats: Excluded: some indistinguishable V segments such as TRBV6-2 and TRBV6-3. Sequencing artifact likely explains a cluster of highly shared sequence variants. Per a later analysis, HLA-associated TCR beta chains showed more clonal expansion than other, equally common TCR beta chains. Later on, an analysis tied under 20,000 TCR beta sequences to HLA alleles at 0.05 false discovery rate.

The germline V gene encodes CDR1 SGDLS and CDR2 YYNGEE. This CDR3 comprises 15 residues. The germline V and J ends were trimmed by 1 base and 0 bases, with 9 bases remaining between them. This clone was detected a few times. Its antigen is still unknown. Use of 60 Vbeta and 13 Jbeta primers characterized the PCR. The table came from immunoSEQ multiplex PCR; TCRdb's copy has only in-frame clones and leaves some out. This sample has about 160,000 clones, with about 76% found just once. J is TRBJ2-3 and V is TRBV9; unclear D gene. The TCR was taken from a human donor in good health. Material for sequencing was PBMCs. The CDR3 DNA sequence: TGTGCCAGCAGCGTATCTCTAGTAAGCACAGATACGCAGTATTTT. Translated, it gives CASSVSLVSTDTQYF.